These T cell receptor beta chains were read from a single sample in a study of cytomegalovirus exposure and HLA in healthy donors. The table came from immunoSEQ multiplex PCR; TCRdb's copy has only in-frame clones and leaves some out. The sample holds about 260,000 clones, around four fifths seen once. The sequencing input was PBMCs. All receptors derive from a woman in her forties in good health and CMV-seropositive. The CDR3 runs from the conserved cysteine through the conserved F or W. D genes are given only for firm matches. Clone size is stated in some rows and not others, as once, few, many or a class when expanded.

>TRBV11-3|NA|once|TRBJ1-4|17
CASSLTGQLLQNEKLFF
>TRBV7-9|TRBD2|NA|TRBJ2-3|17
CASSLGLTSGSTDTQYF
>TRBV19|TRBD1|NA|TRBJ2-1|17
CASSIDRQGAAGVEQFF
>TRBV30|NA|few|TRBJ1-2|11
CAWSVGVGYTF
>TRBV27|NA|NA|NA|16
CASSAGLGGGPDEQYF
>TRBV28|NA|NA|TRBJ2-7|14
CASSPRDPRYEQYF
>TRBV27|NA|NA|TRBJ1-1|13
CASSRAGGGEAFF
>TRBV5-6|TRBD2|NA|TRBJ2-2|15
CASSWGTNPTGELFF
>TRBV7-8|TRBD2|once|TRBJ2-1|14
CASSLGLAGVEQFF
>TRBV19|NA|NA|TRBJ2-7|13
CATLGLPSYEQYF
>TRBV21-1|NA|NA|TRBJ1-5|16
CASSKGWGTGNQPQHF
>TRBV5-1|NA|NA|TRBJ1-4|15
CASSLDGGAREKLFF
>TRBV7-9|NA|NA|TRBJ2-5|15
CASSATFRVQETQYF
>TRBV27|NA|NA|TRBJ2-2|13
CASSTLLTGELFF
>TRBV18|TRBD2|NA|TRBJ2-5|16
CASSPTAASGGVTQYF
>TRBV9|NA|NA|TRBJ2-3|12
CASSLSTDTQYF
>TRBV28|TRBD2|few|TRBJ2-3|12
CASTPRGGTQYF
>TRBV25-1|NA|NA|TRBJ2-3|16
CASSEDRTFTPDTQYF
>TRBV7-2|TRBD1|NA|TRBJ2-7|15
CASSSRQGDSYEQYF
>TRBV7-9|NA|once|TRBJ2-1|15
CASSPDRSSYNEQFF
>TRBV10-3|TRBD2|NA|TRBJ2-7|14
CAISGSGGSYEQYF
>TRBV20-1|NA|NA|TRBJ2-7|11
CSASEMNEQYF
>TRBV5-6|NA|NA|TRBJ1-2|16
CASSFIGVRGSYGYTF
>TRBV6-1|NA|NA|TRBJ1-6|18
CASSEAAGWRSDNSPLHF
>TRBV7-7|TRBD1|NA|TRBJ2-7|15
CASSTGTGAGYEQYF
>TRBV15|TRBD1|NA|TRBJ1-2|16
CATSKTPGTGDYGYTF
>TRBV14|NA|NA|TRBJ1-1|13
CASSQDLETQAFF
>TRBV4-3|NA|NA|TRBJ2-1|15
CASSQDGSSYNEQFF